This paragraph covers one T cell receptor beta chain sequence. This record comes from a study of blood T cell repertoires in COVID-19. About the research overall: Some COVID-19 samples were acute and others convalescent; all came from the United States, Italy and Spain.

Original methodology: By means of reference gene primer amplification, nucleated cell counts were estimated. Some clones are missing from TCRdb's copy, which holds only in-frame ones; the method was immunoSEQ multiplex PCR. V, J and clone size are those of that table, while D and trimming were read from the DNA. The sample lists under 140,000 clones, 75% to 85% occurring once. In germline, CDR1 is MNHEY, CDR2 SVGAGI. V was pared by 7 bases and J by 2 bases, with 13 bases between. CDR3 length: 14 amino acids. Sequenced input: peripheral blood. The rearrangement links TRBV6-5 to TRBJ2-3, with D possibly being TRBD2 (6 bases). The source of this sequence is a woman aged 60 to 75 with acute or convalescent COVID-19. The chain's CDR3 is CASTLRDSTDTQYF. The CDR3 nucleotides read TGTGCCAGCACCCTTAGGGACTCCACAGATACGCAGTATTTT.